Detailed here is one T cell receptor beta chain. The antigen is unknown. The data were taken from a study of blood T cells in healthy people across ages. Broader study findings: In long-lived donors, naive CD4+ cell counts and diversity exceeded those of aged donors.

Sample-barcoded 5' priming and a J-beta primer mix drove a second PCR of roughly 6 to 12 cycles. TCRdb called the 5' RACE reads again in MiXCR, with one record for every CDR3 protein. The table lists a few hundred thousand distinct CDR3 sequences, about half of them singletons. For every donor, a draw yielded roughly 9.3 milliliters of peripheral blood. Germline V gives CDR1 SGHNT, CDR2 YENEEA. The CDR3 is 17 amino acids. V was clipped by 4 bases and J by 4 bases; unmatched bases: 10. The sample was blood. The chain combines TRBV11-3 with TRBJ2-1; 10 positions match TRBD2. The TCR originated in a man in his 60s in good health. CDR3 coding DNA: TGTGCCAGCAGCTCCTCTGCAGCGGGAGGGCCTTACAATGAGCAGTTCTTC. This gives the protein CASSSSAAGGPYNEQFF.